This T cell receptor (beta chain) was recovered during a study of cytomegalovirus exposure and HLA in healthy donors. Study-level findings and limits: As confirmed in vitro, three CMV-associated chains were specific for CMV antigens. In the analysis, some V segments, TRBV6-2 and TRBV6-3 included, were excluded as indistinguishable. After further analysis at a later stage, 16,951 TCR beta sequences were associated with HLA alleles at 0.05 false discovery rate.

This clone was seen only a few times. Its matching antigen is unknown. J lost 0 bases, V lost 4 bases, and 6 bases had no gene match. Germline loops: CDR1 SGHRS, CDR2 YFSETQ. There are 17 residues in the CDR3. The PCR employed 60 Vbeta primers together with 13 Jbeta primers. Method: immunoSEQ multiplex PCR; TCRdb's copy keeps in-frame clones and lacks some. The sample includes about 120,000 clones, around 80% of them seen just once. Sequencing used PBMCs. The clonotype was recovered from a female donor in good health and CMV-seropositive. The chain employs TRBV5-1 and TRBJ2-2; 10 bases match TRBD2. CDR3 amino acids: CASSPPGLASNTGELFF. The CDR3 DNA sequence: TGCGCCAGCAGCCCTCCGGGACTAGCGTCGAACACCGGGGAGCTGTTTTTT.